This TCR beta chain was recorded in a study of T cells in Graves' hyperthyroidism and ophthalmopathy. Amplification of TCR beta CDR3 regions used RNA as the template. RT-PCR in the first round (using the HTBI primer set) targeted the TCR CDR3. In TCRdb, the multiplex PCR reads were re-called with MiXCR into one record per CDR3 protein. The table includes some 360,000 distinct CDR3 sequences, over 11% detected once. This clonotype was seen many times. The antigen is undetermined. Study-wide findings and caveats: Ophthalmopathy, which appeared later, was predicted by the model a median 6.5 months before onset.

Sequencing was carried out using blood. This receptor was taken from a woman aged 55 to 70 with Graves' hyperthyroidism.

CDR3 in amino acids: CASTSTGEQFF. CDR3 sequence (DNA): TGTGCCAGCACATCTACTGGGGAGCAGTTCTTC. The chain links TRBV11-3 to TRBJ2-1; no definite D call. Per the germline V gene, CDR1 is SGHNT and CDR2 is YENEEA. The CDR3 has 11 amino acids. Between the trimmed V and J ends, which lost 7 bases and 10 bases, there was a span of 11 bases.